This T cell receptor (beta chain) was sequenced in a study of CD8+ T cells in alopecia areata. Across the study: Severity among treated patients was scored by the percentage of scalp area affected.

RNA, once extracted, was reverse transcribed into cDNA for use as the sequencing template. Profiling relied on immunoSEQ multiplex PCR, and the TCRdb table lists in-frame clones only, not all of them. Of around 100,000 clones listed, roughly two fifths were seen once; the top ten hold 18%. The CDR3 spans 13 residues. Germline values: CDR1 SGDLS, CDR2 YYNGEE. V was clipped by 5 bases and J by 4 bases, with 10 bases between them. Treatment meaning: oral pan-JAK inhibitor, 5-10 mg twice daily. This clonotype was obtained from a human donor with alopecia areata. The chain couples TRBV9 to TRBJ2-1; weak D call: TRBD2 (5 bases). Sequenced here: CD8+ T cells sorted from blood, sampled at week 24, from a patient treated with tofacitinib. The CDR3 here is CASSPRLYNEQFF. CDR3 in DNA: TGTGCCAGCAGTCCAAGACTATACAATGAGCAGTTCTTC. Full variable domain (outside the CDR3, taken from reference TRBV9 and TRBJ2-1): DSGVTQTPKHLITATGQRVTLRCSPRSGDLSVYWYQQSLDQGLQFLIQYYNGEERAKGNILERFSAQQFPDLHSELNLSSLELGDSALYFCASSPRLYNEQFFGPGTRLTVL.